The present TCR beta chain was sequenced within a study of radiotherapy plus CTLA-4 blockade in lung cancer. The study's findings and limits: TCR clones from tumors expanded in blood after radiotherapy plus ipilimumab.

With regard to this clone: The antigen remains unidentified.

With ipilimumab providing CTLA-4 blockade, focal radiation was administered to patients who had chemo-refractory metastatic non-small-cell lung cancer. TCRdb's copy holds only in-frame clones and misses some; the assay was immunoSEQ multiplex PCR. This sample has about 120,000 clones, with 75% to 90% found just once. The sample in question was peripheral blood, obtained from a patient treated with radiotherapy plus ipilimumab. The sequence was obtained from a human donor with non-small cell lung cancer that progressed on radiotherapy plus ipilimumab.

The CDR3 nucleotides are TGTGCCTGGACCGGGACTGGAATGCCCTACGAGCAGTACTTC. This sequence encodes CAWTGTGMPYEQYF. The rearrangement joins TRBV30 to TRBJ2-7, with D possibly TRBD2 on 6 matching bases. CDR3 length: 14 amino acids. CDR1 GTSNPN and CDR2 SVGIG come from the germline V gene (reference sequence). V gave up 4 bases and J gave up 2 bases, with 15 bases separating them.